The 15 T cell receptor beta chains below were found in one sample sequenced in a study of cytomegalovirus exposure and HLA in healthy donors. Sequencing was performed with immunoSEQ multiplex PCR; in TCRdb, only in-frame clones are kept and a portion is missing. Here the sample spans roughly 330,000 clones, about nine tenths being singletons. Input material: PBMCs. The receptors here all came from a woman between 25 and 40 years old in good health and CMV-seropositive.

The chain carries TRBV18 and TRBJ2-3, with D perhaps matching TRBD2 (7 bases). Germline loops: CDR1 KGHSH, CDR2 LQKENI. The CDR3 sequence is 16 residues long. With 3 bases removed from V and 6 bases from J, the gap between germline ends came to 19 bases. CDR3 region: CASSPPGARETDTQYF. The CDR3 nucleotides read TGTGCCAGCTCACCTCCAGGGGCGCGGGAGACCGATACGCAGTATTTT.

The J gene is TRBJ2-7, the V gene TRBV4-1, with TRBD1 as a possible D gene (5 bases). V was clipped by 6 bases and J by 6 bases, with 18 bases between them. Germline CDR1 and CDR2: MGHRA and YSYEKL. The length of the CDR3 is 14 residues. The CDR3: CASRQNVGHVEQYF. The CDR3 nucleotides are TGCGCCAGCAGACAAAACGTCGGACACGTCGAGCAGTACTTC.

V and J are TRBV6-1 and TRBJ2-5, with 12 bases lining up with TRBD2. The ends lost 4 bases at V and 5 bases at J; junction bases unmatched: 8. The CDR3 sequence is 16 residues long. The germline gives CDR1 MNHNS, CDR2 SASEGT. The CDR3 bases are TGTGCCAGCAGTGCGACTAGCGGGAGCCCCGGGGAGACCCAGTACTTC. This codes for CASSATSGSPGETQYF.

The chain carries TRBV4-3 and TRBJ1-3, with no clear D. The CDR3 contains 15 residues. V was clipped by 2 bases and J by 0 bases, with 8 bases between them. The germline V gene encodes CDR1 LGHNA and CDR2 YSLEER. The CDR3: CASSQRPVSGNTIYF. In DNA, the CDR3 is TGCGCCAGCAGCCAAAGACCAGTCTCTGGAAACACCATATATTTT.

The chain joins TRBV6-6 to TRBJ2-7; D not resolved. The V end was cut by 5 bases, the J end by 2 bases, with 10 bases between. The V gene's germline CDR1 is MNHNY and CDR2 SVGAGI (reference sequence). The CDR3 has 13 amino acids. The CDR3 nucleotides are TGTGCCAGCAGTCCTGGGAATACCTACGAGCAGTACTTC. As protein: CASSPGNTYEQYF.

The CDR3 DNA reads TGTGCCAGCAGCTTACGACAGGCCGATGGCTACACCTTC. Protein sequence: CASSLRQADGYTF. V usage is TRBV7-6 and J usage is TRBJ1-2; TRBD1 might be the D (6 bases). In germline, CDR1 is SGHVS, CDR2 FNYEAQ. V shed 2 bases and J shed 6 bases, with 10 bases lying between them. The CDR3 is 13 amino acids. Together with reference TRBV7-6 and TRBJ1-2, the CDR3 gives the full variable domain: GAGVSQSPRYKVTKRGQDVALRCDPISGHVSLYWYRQALGQGPEFLTYFNYEAQQDKSGLPNDRFSAERPEGSISTLTIQRTEQRDSAMYRCASSLRQADGYTFGSGTRLTVV.

This chain uses TRBV28 with TRBJ2-5; possible D gene TRBD1, 6 bases. V was pared by 3 bases and J by 2 bases, with 13 bases between. The CDR3 contains 15 residues. The germline V gene has CDR1 MDHEN and CDR2 SYDVKM. CDR3 amino acids: CASSFLWGRQETQYF. The CDR3, as DNA: TGTGCCAGCAGTTTTTTGTGGGGGCGACAAGAGACCCAGTACTTC.

V and J are TRBV6-5 and TRBJ2-2; 9 bases fit TRBD1. The germline V gene has CDR1 MNHEY and CDR2 SVGAGI. CDR3 size: 14 residues. V gave up 6 bases and J gave up 7 bases; unmatched junction bases: 6. The chain's CDR3 is CASSSGQGGGELFF. The CDR3 nucleotides are TGTGCCAGCAGCTCGGGACAGGGCGGCGGGGAGCTGTTTTTT.

The chain has TRBV30 and TRBJ2-1, with D uncertain. V shed 4 bases and J shed 3 bases, with 16 bases lying between them. CDR1 is GTSNPN, CDR2 SVGIG, per germline (reference sequence). The CDR3 is 15 residues long. CDR3 coding DNA: TGTGCCTGGAAGTCGGCTGACCTAAACTACAATGAGCAGTTCTTC. It encodes CAWKSADLNYNEQFF.

Only a few counts were recorded for this clone. The J gene is TRBJ2-1, the V gene TRBV23-1; 10 bases line up with TRBD2. TRBV23-1 is placed among ORFs of uncertain function. The CDR3 sequence is 16 residues long. Unmatched junction bases numbered 8, after V lost 5 bases and J lost 4 bases. This CDR3 is CASSTTSGQGYNEQFF. CDR3 DNA sequence: TGCGCCAGCAGTACGACTAGCGGGCAGGGGTACAATGAGCAGTTCTTC.

This chain links TRBV5-6 with TRBJ2-7, with D perhaps TRBD2 (6 bases). This CDR3 contains 14 residues. CDR1 SGHDT and CDR2 YYEEEE come from the germline V gene. The germline V and J ends were trimmed by 0 bases and 7 bases, with 14 bases remaining between them. CDR3 coding DNA: TGTGCCAGCAGCTTGGGCCCGGGGGTCGGGGAGCAGTACTTC. Translated, it gives CASSLGPGVGEQYF.

This sequence joins TRBV7-6 and TRBJ2-3, with TRBD1 matching over 7 bases. Looked up from germline, CDR1 is SGHVS and CDR2 is FNYEAQ. The CDR3 extends over 16 amino acids. The V and J ends lost 2 bases and 2 bases, in that order; junction bases with no gene match: 7. The CDR3 spells CASSLFGTAFTDTQYF. In DNA form, the CDR3 reads TGTGCCAGCAGCTTATTCGGGACAGCGTTCACAGATACGCAGTATTTT.

The chain recombines TRBV29-1 with TRBJ1-2; TRBD1 might be the D (5 bases). Germline V CDR1 and CDR2: SQVTM, ANQGSEA. Trimming shortened V by 2 bases and J by 1 base, and 8 bases separated the two germline ends. There are 13 residues in the CDR3. The CDR3 DNA sequence: TGCAGCGTTGAACAGGGCAGTAACTATGGCTACACCTTC. Translating gives CSVEQGSNYGYTF.

The table lists this clone with a count of one. The chain joins TRBV13 to TRBJ2-7; D not resolved. CDR1 and CDR2 from the germline V gene are PRHDT and FYEKMQ (reference sequence). The CDR3 runs 15 residues. The germline V and J ends were trimmed by 0 bases and 0 bases, with 9 bases remaining between them. CDR3: CASSLGLAPSYEQYF. The CDR3 DNA is TGTGCCAGCAGCTTAGGTCTGGCACCCTCCTACGAGCAGTACTTC.

The chain links TRBV5-1 to TRBJ1-6, with D tentatively TRBD1 (5 bases). The germline V and J ends were trimmed by 3 bases and 6 bases, with 10 bases remaining between them. This CDR3 is 14 amino acids long. Germline loops: CDR1 SGHRS, CDR2 YFSETQ. CDR3 sequence: CASSWDGTNSPLHF. The CDR3 DNA is TGCGCCAGCAGCTGGGACGGTACTAATTCACCCCTCCACTTT.